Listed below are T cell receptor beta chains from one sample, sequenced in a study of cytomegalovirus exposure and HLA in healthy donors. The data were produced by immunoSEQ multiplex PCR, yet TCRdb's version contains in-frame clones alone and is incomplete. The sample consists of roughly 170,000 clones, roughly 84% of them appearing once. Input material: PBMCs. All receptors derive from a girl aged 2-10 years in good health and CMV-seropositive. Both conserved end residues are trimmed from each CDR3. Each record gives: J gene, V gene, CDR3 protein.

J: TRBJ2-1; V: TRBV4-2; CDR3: ASSQDSGGGVRRYNEQF
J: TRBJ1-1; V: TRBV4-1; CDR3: ASSHLTRGITEAF
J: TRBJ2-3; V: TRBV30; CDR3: AWIQGTSGSTDTQY
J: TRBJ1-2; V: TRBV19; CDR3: ASSPGAAVNYGYT
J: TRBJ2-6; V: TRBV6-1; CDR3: ASSEAMGGSGANVLT
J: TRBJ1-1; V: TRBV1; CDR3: TSRSTGSTEAF
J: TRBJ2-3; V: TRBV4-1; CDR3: ASSQDKAAGGYTDTQY
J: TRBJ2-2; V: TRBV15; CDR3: ATSRVLPPGELF
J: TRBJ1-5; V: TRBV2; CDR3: ASSEEQGGRSNQPQH
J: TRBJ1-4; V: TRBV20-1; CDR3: SAQGAEKLF
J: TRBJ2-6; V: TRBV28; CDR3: ASRLTAGANVLT
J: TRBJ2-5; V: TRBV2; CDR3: ASSYPGAEETQY
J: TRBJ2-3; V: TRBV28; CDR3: ASSSGQGADTRY
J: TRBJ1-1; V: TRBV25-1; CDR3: ASSENSKGAEAF
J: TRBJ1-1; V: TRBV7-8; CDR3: ASSLEQGGKAF
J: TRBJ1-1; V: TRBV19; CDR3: ASRSNEVPEAF
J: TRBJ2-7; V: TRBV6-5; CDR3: ASSRSGRAYEQY
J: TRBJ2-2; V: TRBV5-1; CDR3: ASSYSGRDTGELF
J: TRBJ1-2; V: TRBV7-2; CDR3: ASSLRFAYT
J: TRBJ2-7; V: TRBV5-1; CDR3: ASRRLGSYEQY
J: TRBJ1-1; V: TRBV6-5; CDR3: ASMGGGMNTEAF
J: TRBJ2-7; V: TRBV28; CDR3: ASSGRERTSGEQY
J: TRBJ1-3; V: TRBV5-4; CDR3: ASSKRSGAGNTIY
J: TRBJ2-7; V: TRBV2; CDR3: ASRRLSESYEQY
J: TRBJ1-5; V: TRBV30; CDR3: AWSGRQGAYQPQH
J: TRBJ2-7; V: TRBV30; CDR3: AWNSGSSSYEQY
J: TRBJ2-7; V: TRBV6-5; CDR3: ASSYAGAYEQY
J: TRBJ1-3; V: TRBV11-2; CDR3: ASSRGQGGSGNTIY
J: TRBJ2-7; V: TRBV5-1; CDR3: ASNSGSSYEQY
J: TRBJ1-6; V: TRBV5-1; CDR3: ASSLSWEGNSPLH
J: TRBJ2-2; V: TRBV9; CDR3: ASSPRTSAGELF
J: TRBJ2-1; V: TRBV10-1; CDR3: ASSLTSGRDEQF
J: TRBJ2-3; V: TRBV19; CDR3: ASTPGGLQDTQY
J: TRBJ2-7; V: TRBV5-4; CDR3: ASSLGRGSLGVAGGGEQY
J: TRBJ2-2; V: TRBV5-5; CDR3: ASSWGHHTGELF
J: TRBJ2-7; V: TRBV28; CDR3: ASRGLAEFSYEQY
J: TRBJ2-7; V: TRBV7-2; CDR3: ASSPSGGATYEQY
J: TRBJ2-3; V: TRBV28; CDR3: ASSSSGSKQY
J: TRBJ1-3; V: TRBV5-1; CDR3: ASSLDRMTGTGNTIY
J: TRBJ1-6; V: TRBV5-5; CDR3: ASSPFSGGNSPLH
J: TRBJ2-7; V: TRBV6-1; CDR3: ASRTGGDEQY
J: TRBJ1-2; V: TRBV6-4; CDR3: ASSRDRGGGYT
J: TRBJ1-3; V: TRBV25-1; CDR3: ASSEYLANRSGNTIY
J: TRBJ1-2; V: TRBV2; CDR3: ASREGQGNPNYGYT
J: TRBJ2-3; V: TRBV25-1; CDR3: ASSEIPSGPITDTQY
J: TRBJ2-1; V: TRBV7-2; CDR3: ASSLAGQNYNEQF
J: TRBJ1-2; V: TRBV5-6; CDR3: ASTPVEQNYGYT
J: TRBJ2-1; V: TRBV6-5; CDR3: ASGQNYNEQF
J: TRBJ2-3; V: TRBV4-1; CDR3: ASSRGGTGTDTQY
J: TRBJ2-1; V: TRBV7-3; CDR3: ASSLTGQGTFEQF
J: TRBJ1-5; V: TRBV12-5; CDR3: ASAQRQDNQPQH
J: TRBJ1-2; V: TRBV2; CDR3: ASSSAGRDGYT
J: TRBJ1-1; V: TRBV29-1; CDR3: SVEGAVLTTEAF
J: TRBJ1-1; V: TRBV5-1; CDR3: ASRSRGLGTEAF
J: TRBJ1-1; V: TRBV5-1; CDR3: ASSLEGQGTTEAF